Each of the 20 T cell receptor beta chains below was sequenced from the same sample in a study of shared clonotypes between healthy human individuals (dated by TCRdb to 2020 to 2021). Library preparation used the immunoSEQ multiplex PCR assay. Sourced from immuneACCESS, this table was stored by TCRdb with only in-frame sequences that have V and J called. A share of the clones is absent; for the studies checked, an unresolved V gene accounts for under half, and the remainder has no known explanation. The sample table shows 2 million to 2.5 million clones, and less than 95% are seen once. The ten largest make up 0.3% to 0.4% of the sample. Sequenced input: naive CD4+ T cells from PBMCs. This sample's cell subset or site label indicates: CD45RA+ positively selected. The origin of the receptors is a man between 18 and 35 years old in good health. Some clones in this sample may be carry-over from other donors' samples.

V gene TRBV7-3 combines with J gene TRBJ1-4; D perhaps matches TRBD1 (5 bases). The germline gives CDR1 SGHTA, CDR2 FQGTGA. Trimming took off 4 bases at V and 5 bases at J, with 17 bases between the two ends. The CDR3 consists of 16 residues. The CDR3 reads CASSSISVRGNEKLFF. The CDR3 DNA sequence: TGTGCCAGCAGCTCTATCTCGGTGCGGGGGAATGAAAAACTGTTTTTT.

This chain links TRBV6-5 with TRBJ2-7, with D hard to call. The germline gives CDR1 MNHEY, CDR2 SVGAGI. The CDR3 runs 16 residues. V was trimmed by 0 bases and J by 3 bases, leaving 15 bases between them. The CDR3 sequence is CASSYSLQTGYYEQYF. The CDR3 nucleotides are TGTGCCAGCAGTTACTCCCTCCAAACCGGCTACTACGAGCAGTACTTC.

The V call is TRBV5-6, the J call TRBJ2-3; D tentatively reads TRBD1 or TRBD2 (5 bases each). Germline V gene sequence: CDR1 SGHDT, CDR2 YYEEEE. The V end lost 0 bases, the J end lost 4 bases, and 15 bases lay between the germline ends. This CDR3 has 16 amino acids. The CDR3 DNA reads TGTGCCAGCAGCTTGGGGGGTCTGAGGGGCCCAGATACGCAGTATTTT. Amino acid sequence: CASSLGGLRGPDTQYF. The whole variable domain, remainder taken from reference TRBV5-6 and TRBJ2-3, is DAGVTQSPTHLIKTRGQQVTLRCSPKSGHDTVSWYQQALGQGPQFIFQYYEEEERQRGNFPDRFSGHQFPNYSSELNVNALLLGDSALYLCASSLGGLRGPDTQYFGPGTRLTVL.

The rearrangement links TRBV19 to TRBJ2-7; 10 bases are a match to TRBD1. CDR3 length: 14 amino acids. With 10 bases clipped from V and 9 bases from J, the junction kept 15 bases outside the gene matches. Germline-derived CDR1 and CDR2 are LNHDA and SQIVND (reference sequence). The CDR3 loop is CATSRQGAEDPQYF. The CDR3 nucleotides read TGTGCCACTAGCCGACAGGGGGCCGAGGATCCGCAGTACTTC.

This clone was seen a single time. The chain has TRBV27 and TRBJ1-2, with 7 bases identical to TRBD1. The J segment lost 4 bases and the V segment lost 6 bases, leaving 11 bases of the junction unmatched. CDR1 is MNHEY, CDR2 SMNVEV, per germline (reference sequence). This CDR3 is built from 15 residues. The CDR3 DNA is TGTGCCAGCAGCCGATCACAGGGGTTTTTCTATGGCTACACCTTC. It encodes CASSRSQGFFYGYTF.

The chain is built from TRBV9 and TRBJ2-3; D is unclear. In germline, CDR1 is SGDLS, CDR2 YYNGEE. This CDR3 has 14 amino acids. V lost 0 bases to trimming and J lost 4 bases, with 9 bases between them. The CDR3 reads CASSVGNSADTQYF. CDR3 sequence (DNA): TGTGCCAGCAGCGTAGGCAACAGCGCAGATACGCAGTATTTT.

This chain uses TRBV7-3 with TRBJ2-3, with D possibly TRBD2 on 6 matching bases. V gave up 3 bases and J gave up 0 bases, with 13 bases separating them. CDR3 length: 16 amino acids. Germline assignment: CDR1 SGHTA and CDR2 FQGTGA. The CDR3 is CASSFLAGTSTDTQYF. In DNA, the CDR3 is TGTGCCAGCAGCTTCTTGGCGGGGACGAGCACAGATACGCAGTATTTT.

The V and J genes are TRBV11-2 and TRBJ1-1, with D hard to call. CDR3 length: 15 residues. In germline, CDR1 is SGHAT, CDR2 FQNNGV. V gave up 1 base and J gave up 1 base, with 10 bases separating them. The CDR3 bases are TGTGCCAGCAGCTTAGTCGGTTTGCCGAACACTGAAGCTTTCTTT. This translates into CASSLVGLPNTEAFF.

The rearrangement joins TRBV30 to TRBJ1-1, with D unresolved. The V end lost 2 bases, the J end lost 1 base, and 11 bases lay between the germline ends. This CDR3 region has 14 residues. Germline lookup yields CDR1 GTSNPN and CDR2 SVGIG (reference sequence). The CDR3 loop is CAWSPLGKNTEAFF. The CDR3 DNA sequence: TGTGCCTGGAGTCCCCTCGGGAAGAACACTGAAGCTTTCTTT.

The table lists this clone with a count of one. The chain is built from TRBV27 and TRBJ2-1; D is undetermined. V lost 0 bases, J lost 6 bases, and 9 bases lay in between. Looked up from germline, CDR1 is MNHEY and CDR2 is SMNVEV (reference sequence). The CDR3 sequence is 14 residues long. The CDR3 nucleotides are TGTGCCAGCAGTTTATCAAGACACCTCAATGAGCAGTTCTTC. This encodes CASSLSRHLNEQFF.

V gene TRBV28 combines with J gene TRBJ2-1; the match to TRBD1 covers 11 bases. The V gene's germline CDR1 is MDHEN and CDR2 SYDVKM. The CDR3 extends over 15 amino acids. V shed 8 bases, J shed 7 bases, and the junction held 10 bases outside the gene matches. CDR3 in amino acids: CASRSGTGGHNEQFF. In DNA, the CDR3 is TGTGCCAGCCGATCCGGGACAGGGGGTCATAATGAGCAGTTCTTC. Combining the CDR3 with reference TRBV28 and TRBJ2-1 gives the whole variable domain DVKVTQSSRYLVKRTGEKVFLECVQDMDHENMFWYRQDPGLGLRLIYFSYDVKMKEKGDIPEGYSVSREKKERFSLILESASTNQTSMYLCASRSGTGGHNEQFFGPGTRLTVL.

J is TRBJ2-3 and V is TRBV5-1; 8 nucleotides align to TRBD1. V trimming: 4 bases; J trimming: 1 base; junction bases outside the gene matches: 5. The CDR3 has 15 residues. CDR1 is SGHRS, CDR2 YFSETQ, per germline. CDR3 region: CASSPPTGGTDTQYF. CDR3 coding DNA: TGCGCCAGCAGCCCACCGACAGGGGGCACAGATACGCAGTATTTT.

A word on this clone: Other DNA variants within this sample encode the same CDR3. The CDR3 region has the DNA TGCAGTGCCGGAGAAGAGACCCAGTACTTC. Its protein is CSAGEETQYF. The chain combines TRBV20-1 with TRBJ2-5; D not resolved. The germline V gene encodes CDR1 DFQATT and CDR2 SNEGSKA (reference sequence). The CDR3 extends over 10 amino acids. V was trimmed by 6 bases and J by 3 bases, leaving 5 bases between them.

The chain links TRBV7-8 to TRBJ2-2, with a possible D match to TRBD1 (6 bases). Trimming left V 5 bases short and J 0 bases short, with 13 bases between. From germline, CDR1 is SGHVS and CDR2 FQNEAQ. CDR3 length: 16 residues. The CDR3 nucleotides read TGTGCCAGCAGCCAGGGGCGTGGGACGAACACCGGGGAGCTGTTTTTT. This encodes CASSQGRGTNTGELFF.

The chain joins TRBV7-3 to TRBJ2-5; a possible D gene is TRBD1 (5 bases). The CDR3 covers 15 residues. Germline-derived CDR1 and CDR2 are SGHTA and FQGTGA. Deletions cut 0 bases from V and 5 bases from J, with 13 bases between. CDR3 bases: TGTGCCAGCAGCTTAACGACGGCCAAGGGGGAGACCCAGTACTTC. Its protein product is CASSLTTAKGETQYF.

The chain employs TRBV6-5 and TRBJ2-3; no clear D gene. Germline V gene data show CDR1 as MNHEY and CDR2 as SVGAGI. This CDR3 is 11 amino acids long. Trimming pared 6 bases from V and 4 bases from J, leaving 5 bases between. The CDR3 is CASRVSDTQYF. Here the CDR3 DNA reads TGTGCCAGCAGGGTCTCAGATACGCAGTATTTT.

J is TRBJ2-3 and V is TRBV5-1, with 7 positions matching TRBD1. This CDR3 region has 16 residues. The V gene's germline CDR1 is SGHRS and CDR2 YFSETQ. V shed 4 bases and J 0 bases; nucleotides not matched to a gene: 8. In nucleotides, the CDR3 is TGCGCCAGCAGCATCAGACAGGGCCCTAGCACAGATACGCAGTATTTT. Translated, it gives CASSIRQGPSTDTQYF.

The CDR3 DNA reads TGCGCCAGCAGCCTCGGGACTAGCGGGGAATCCTACGAGCAGTACTTC. Protein: CASSLGTSGESYEQYF. The J gene is TRBJ2-7, the V gene TRBV5-1, with TRBD2 matching over 13 bases. V dropped 4 bases and J dropped 1; count of bases not matched to a gene: 5. The CDR3 sequence is 16 residues long. Looked up from germline, CDR1 is SGHRS and CDR2 is YFSETQ.

The CDR3 nucleotides read TGTGCCAGCAGTCCAAAGTTTGATACGCAGTATTTT. Translating gives CASSPKFDTQYF. The chain recombines TRBV28 with TRBJ2-3; D gene ambiguous. The CDR3 consists of 12 residues. The germline CDR1 and CDR2 sequences are MDHEN and SYDVKM. V was cut by 5 bases and J by 6 bases, with 9 bases left in between.

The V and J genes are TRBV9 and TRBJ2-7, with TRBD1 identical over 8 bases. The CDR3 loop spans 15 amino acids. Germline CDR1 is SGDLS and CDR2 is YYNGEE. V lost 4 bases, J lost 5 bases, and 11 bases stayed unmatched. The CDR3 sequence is CASSLKATRGHEQYF. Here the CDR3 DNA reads TGTGCCAGCAGCCTCAAAGCGACCAGGGGGCACGAGCAGTACTTC.